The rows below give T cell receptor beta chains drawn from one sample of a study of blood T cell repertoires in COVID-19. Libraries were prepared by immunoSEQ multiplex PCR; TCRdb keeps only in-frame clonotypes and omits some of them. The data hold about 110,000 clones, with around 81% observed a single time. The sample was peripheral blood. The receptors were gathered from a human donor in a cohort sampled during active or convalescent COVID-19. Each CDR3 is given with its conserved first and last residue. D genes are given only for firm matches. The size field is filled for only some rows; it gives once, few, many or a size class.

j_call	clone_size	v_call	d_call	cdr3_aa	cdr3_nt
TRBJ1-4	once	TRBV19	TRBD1	CASSPRTGLNEKLFF	TGTGCCAGTAGTCCGAGGACAGGGCTTAATGAAAAACTGTTTTTT
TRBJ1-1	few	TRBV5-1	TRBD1	CASSLVGDRVSLNTEAFF	TGCGCCAGCAGCTTGGTAGGGGACAGGGTCTCCCTGAACACTGAAGCTTTCTTT
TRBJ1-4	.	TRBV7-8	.	CASSLGGTPLF	TGTGCCAGCAGCTTAGGCGGGACGCCGCTTTTT
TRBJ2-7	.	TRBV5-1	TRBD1	CASSLETGNQYF	TGCGCCAGCAGCTTGGAGACAGGGAACCAGTACTTC
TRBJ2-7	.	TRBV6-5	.	CASLNWGLREYEQYF	TGTGCCAGCCTGAACTGGGGCCTCAGAGAATACGAGCAGTACTTC
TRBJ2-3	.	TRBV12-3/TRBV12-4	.	CASVEGAGDTQYF	TGTGCCAGCGTGGAGGGGGCCGGAGATACGCAGTATTTT
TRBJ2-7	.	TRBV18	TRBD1	CASSPRGTGYGEQYF	TGTGCCAGCTCACCACGCGGGACAGGGTATGGAGAGCAGTACTTC
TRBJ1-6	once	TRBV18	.	CASSPVHPDSPLHF	TGTGCCAGCTCACCAGTACACCCAGATTCACCCCTCCACTTT
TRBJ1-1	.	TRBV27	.	CASSLRGGNTEAFF	TGTGCCAGCAGTTTACGGGGGGGAAACACTGAAGCTTTCTTT
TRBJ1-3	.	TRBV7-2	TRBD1	CASSLGGTQGVSGNTIYF	TGTGCCAGCAGCTTAGGGGGAACCCAGGGGGTATCTGGAAACACCATATATTTT
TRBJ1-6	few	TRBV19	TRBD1	CASSTRTGVFDSPLHF	TGTGCCAGTAGTACAAGGACAGGGGTTTTCGATTCACCCCTCCACTTT
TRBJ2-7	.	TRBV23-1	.	CASTPVRSSSYEQYF	TGCGCCAGCACCCCTGTGCGGAGTAGCTCCTACGAGCAGTACTTC
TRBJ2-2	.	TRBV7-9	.	CASSPQRSGYMQNTGELFF	TGTGCCAGCAGCCCGCAACGCTCGGGGTACATGCAGAACACCGGGGAGCTGTTTTTT
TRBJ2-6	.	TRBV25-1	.	CASSENAGLPSGANVLTF	TGTGCCAGCAGTGAAAACGCGGGCCTCCCCTCTGGGGCCAACGTCCTGACTTTC
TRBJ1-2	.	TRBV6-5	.	CASSPPTGTYGYTF	TGTGCCAGCAGTCCACCGACAGGCACCTATGGCTACACCTTC
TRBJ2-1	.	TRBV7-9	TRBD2	CASSLAGGDYPNNEQFF	TGTGCCAGCAGCTTAGCAGGTGGGGACTACCCGAACAATGAGCAGTTCTTC
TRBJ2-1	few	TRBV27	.	CASLGTHGAYNEQFF	TGTGCCAGCTTAGGGACACATGGGGCCTACAATGAGCAGTTCTTC
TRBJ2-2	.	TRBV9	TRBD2	CASSGAGGYNTGELFF	TGTGCCAGCAGCGGAGCGGGAGGGTACAACACCGGGGAGCTGTTTTTT
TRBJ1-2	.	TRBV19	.	CASSIDRGVHGYTF	TGTGCCAGTAGTATAGATCGGGGGGTCCATGGCTACACCTTC
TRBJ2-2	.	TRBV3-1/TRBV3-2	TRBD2	CASSQAPLSGSTGELFF	TGTGCCAGCAGCCAGGCCCCGTTAAGCGGGAGCACCGGGGAGCTGTTTTTT
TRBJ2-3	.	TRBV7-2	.	CASSLSRGPDTQYF	TGTGCCAGCAGCTTAAGTAGGGGTCCAGATACGCAGTATTTT
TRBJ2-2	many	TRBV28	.	CASSPTAWARNTGELFF	TGTGCCAGCAGCCCGACGGCCTGGGCCCGGAACACCGGGGAGCTGTTTTTT
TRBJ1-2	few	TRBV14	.	CASSQSPKGQLAGYTF	TGTGCCAGCAGCCAGTCCCCGAAAGGACAGCTCGCCGGCTACACCTTC
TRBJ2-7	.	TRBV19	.	CASSIAKGDEQYF	TGTGCCAGTAGTATAGCTAAAGGGGACGAGCAGTACTTC
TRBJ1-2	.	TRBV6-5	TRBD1	CASSYTDRNYGYTF	TGTGCCAGCAGTTACACGGACAGGAACTATGGCTACACCTTC
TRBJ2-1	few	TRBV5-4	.	CASSLGVGGPYNEQFF	TGTGCCAGCAGCTTGGGCGTGGGGGGGCCCTACAATGAGCAGTTCTTC
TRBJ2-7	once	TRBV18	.	CASSVTGPLDEQYF	TGTGCCAGCTCCGTGACAGGCCCGCTGGACGAGCAGTACTTC
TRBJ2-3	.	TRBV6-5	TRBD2	CASNRLAGADTQYF	TGTGCCAGCAATCGCTTAGCGGGAGCAGATACGCAGTATTTT
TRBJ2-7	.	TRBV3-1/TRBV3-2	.	CASRQPGTYEQYF	TGTGCCAGCAGACAACCCGGGACTTACGAGCAGTACTTC
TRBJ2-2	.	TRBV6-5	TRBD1	CASRSWDSAPGELFF	TGTGCCAGCAGATCTTGGGACAGCGCCCCCGGGGAGCTGTTTTTT
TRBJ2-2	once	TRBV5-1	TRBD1	CASSWRMDRVDTGELFF	TGCGCCAGCAGCTGGAGGATGGACAGGGTAGACACCGGGGAGCTGTTTTTT
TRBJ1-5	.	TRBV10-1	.	CASTITDYSNQPQHF	TGCGCCAGCACCATCACAGACTATAGCAATCAGCCCCAGCATTTT
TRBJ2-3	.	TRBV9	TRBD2	CASSARLTSGGTDTQYF	TGTGCCAGCAGCGCCCGCTTGACTAGCGGGGGCACAGATACGCAGTATTTT
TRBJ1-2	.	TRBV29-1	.	CSVGAGLSYGYTF	TGCAGCGTTGGGGCAGGGCTCAGCTATGGCTACACCTTC
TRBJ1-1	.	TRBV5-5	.	CASSFRLTQNTEAFF	TGTGCCAGCAGCTTTAGACTTACCCAGAACACTGAAGCTTTCTTT
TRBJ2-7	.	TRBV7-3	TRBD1	CASSFRSQIRGTSYEQYF	TGTGCCAGCAGCTTCAGAAGCCAAATCAGGGGGACCTCCTACGAGCAGTACTTC
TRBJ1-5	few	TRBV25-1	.	CASRTGVQPQHF	TGTGCCAGCAGAACAGGCGTTCAGCCCCAGCATTTT
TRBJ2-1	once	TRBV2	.	CASSVRQVSYNEQFF	TGTGCCAGCAGTGTTAGGCAGGTCTCCTACAATGAGCAGTTCTTC